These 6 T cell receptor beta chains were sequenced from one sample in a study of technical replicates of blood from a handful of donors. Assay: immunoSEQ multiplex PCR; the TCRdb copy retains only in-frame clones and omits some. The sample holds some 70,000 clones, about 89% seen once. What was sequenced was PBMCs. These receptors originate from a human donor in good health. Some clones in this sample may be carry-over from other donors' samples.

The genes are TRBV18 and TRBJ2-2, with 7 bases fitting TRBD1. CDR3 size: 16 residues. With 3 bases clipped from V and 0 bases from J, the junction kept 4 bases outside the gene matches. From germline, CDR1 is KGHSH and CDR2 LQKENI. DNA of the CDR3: TGTGCCAGCTCACCGGTTCAGGGGGCGAACACCGGGGAGCTGTTTTTT. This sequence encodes CASSPVQGANTGELFF. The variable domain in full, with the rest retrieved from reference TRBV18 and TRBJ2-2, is NAGVMQNPRHLVRRRGQEARLRCSPMKGHSHVYWYRQLPEEGLKFMVYLQKENIIDESGMPKERFSAEFPKEGPSILRIQQVVRGDSAAYFCASSPVQGANTGELFFGEGSRLTVL.

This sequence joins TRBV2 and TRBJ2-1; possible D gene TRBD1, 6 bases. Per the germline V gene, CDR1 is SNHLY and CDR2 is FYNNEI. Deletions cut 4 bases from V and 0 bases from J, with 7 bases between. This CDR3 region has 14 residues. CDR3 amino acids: CASSADSSYNEQFF. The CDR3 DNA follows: TGTGCCAGCAGTGCGGACAGCTCCTACAATGAGCAGTTCTTC.

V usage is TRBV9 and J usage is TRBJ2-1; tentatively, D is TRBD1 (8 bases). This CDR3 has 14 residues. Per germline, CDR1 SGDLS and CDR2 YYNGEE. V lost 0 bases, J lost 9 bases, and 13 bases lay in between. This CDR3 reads CASSVGTGRGEQFF. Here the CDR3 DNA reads TGTGCCAGCAGCGTAGGGACAGGGAGGGGTGAGCAGTTCTTC.

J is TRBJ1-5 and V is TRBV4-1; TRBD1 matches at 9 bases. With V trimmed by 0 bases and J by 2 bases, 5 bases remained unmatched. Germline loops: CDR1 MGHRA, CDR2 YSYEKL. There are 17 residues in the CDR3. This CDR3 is CASSQDPQGAGNQPQHF. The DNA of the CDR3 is TGCGCCAGCAGCCAAGATCCACAGGGGGCTGGCAATCAGCCCCAGCATTTT.

The CDR3 bases are TGTGCCAGCAGCTCCCTAGCGGGAGTGGCCTACGAGCAGTACTTC. This translates into CASSSLAGVAYEQYF. This chain links TRBV7-8 with TRBJ2-7; 10 bases line up with TRBD2. This CDR3 contains 15 residues. Germline lookup yields CDR1 SGHVS and CDR2 FQNEAQ. With V trimmed by 4 bases and J by 2 bases, 5 bases remained unmatched.

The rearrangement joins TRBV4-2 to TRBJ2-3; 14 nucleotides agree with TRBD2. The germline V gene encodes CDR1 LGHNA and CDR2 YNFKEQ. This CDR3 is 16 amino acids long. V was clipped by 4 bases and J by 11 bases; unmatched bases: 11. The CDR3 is CASSPGGTSGGKKQYF. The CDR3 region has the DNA TGTGCCAGCAGCCCAGGGGGGACTAGCGGGGGCAAGAAGCAGTATTTT.